Listed below are T cell receptor beta chains from one sample, sequenced in a study of cytomegalovirus exposure and HLA in healthy donors. Repertoires were generated with immunoSEQ multiplex PCR, while TCRdb's copy carries only in-frame clones and drops some. Among about 140,000 clones listed, about 70% were seen once. The source material was PBMCs. The receptors stem from a man between 40 and 49 years old in good health and CMV-seronegative. Each CDR3 is given without its conserved first and last residue.

V	J	CDR3
TRBV4-3	TRBJ1-2	ASSPQGGTDYGYT
TRBV4-2	TRBJ1-5	ASSPQATYDQPQH
TRBV14	TRBJ2-2	ASSQDPRPGELF
TRBV2	TRBJ1-6	ASSAATRNSPLH
TRBV4-3	TRBJ2-3	ASSQTYSGSTDTQY
TRBV7-9	TRBJ2-3	ASSLEVSGMPDTQY
TRBV2	TRBJ2-7	ASSPTGQTRHEQY
TRBV9	TRBJ2-7	ASSVGGGVSYEQY
TRBV2	TRBJ2-2	ASSALNTGELF
TRBV6-1	TRBJ2-3	ASTSGNSDTQY
TRBV19	TRBJ2-1	ASSKGLAGGSSYNEQF
TRBV11-2	TRBJ1-1	ASSLRGDGPEAF
TRBV9	TRBJ1-1	ASSPQTGDTEAF
TRBV28	TRBJ2-7	ASNPGNYEQY
TRBV7-2	TRBJ2-1	ASSLASGRFEQF
TRBV10-3	TRBJ2-7	AIRPGTGTSYEQY
TRBV7-3	TRBJ1-1	ASSPRQGRDTEAF
TRBV27	TRBJ2-7	ASSLGRGFSYEQY
TRBV4-3	TRBJ1-1	ASSRRTGIRREAF
TRBV28	TRBJ1-2	ASSQGQDYGYT
TRBV27	TRBJ2-7	ASSSWDSSYEQY
TRBV7-3	TRBJ2-2	ASSLVPGGALTGELF
TRBV5-1	TRBJ2-1	ASSFQGQGGVWF
TRBV7-6	TRBJ2-7	ASSLADRVYEQY
TRBV6-5	TRBJ2-7	ASGGGPRPGEQY
TRBV11-2	TRBJ1-1	ASTQIGEEAF
TRBV5-4	TRBJ1-1	ASSRTSGTGGTEAF
TRBV28	TRBJ1-5	ASIQVPNQPQH
TRBV30	TRBJ1-5	AWSVQWSNQPQH
TRBV2	TRBJ1-2	ASSGQGRANYGYT
TRBV19	TRBJ2-1	ASSIIRGTYNEQF
TRBV5-1	TRBJ2-1	ASIKTSGTYNEQF
TRBV7-9	TRBJ2-5	ASSLEASGGYQETQY
TRBV7-2	TRBJ2-2	ASSHLQHTNTGELF
TRBV9	TRBJ2-7	ASSVDQGPYEQY
TRBV27	TRBJ1-1	ASSWTANTEAF
TRBV4-3	TRBJ2-3	ASSSSGTSTDTQY
TRBV7-2	TRBJ1-1	ASSKQANTEAF
TRBV7-9	TRBJ2-2	ASSSWAGGTGELF
TRBV5-1	TRBJ1-4	ASSFQTSTNEKLF
TRBV6-1	TRBJ2-1	ASCSSGRSHEQF
TRBV5-6	TRBJ2-5	ASSPPGRGETQY
TRBV11-2	TRBJ2-7	ASSLVRDLDEQY
TRBV28	TRBJ1-5	ASRARDQPQH
TRBV9	TRBJ2-1	ASSTDGQGALNEQF
TRBV7-3	TRBJ2-7	ASSPMGTTNEQY
TRBV19	TRBJ2-3	ASSPTSSTDTQY
TRBV6-4	TRBJ1-5	ASSEDRATPQH
TRBV6-5	TRBJ2-5	ASRAGASGQETQY